One sample yielded the 26 T cell receptor beta chains listed below, sequenced in a study of PD-L1 blockade in urothelial cancer. Time point of the sample: pretreatment peripheral blood. The protocol was immunoSEQ multiplex PCR, while the TCRdb copy is restricted to in-frame clones and leaves out a portion. The table lists 70,000 to 100,000 clones, less than 90% of them singletons. Sequenced material: PBMCs, taken around atezolizumab (anti-PD-L1) treatment. The receptors were gathered from a man between 60 and 75 years old with urothelial cancer.

The chain combines TRBV19 with TRBJ1-4, with TRBD1 identical over 7 bases. Trimming at V came to 5 bases and at J to 4 bases, leaving 4 bases not matched to a gene. The CDR3 is 14 amino acids. Germline assignment: CDR1 LNHDA and CDR2 SQIVND (reference sequence). CDR3 region: CASSRTGYNEKLFF. The CDR3 nucleotides are TGTGCCAGTAGTCGGACAGGTTATAATGAAAAACTGTTTTTT.

The CDR3 region is CASSLGGPQGSEYF. CDR3 nucleotide sequence: TGCGCCAGCAGCCTCGGCGGGCCTCAGGGGTCGGAATACTTC. The chain links TRBV5-1 to TRBJ2-7; the D gene is possibly TRBD1 (6 bases). The CDR3 length is 14 residues. Germline-derived CDR1 and CDR2 are SGHRS and YFSETQ. V was cut by 4 bases and J by 13 bases, with 24 bases left in between.

Notes on this clone: The DNA is left out, because the CDR3 cannot be placed on it with certainty; the CDR3 is given as TCRdb lists it. V gene TRBV7-3 combines with J gene TRBJ2-1; TRBD1, the D gene given by the table, was not confirmed from the DNA. The CDR3 has 13 residues if both end residues are counted. The germline V gene has CDR1 SGHTA and CDR2 FQGTGA. This chain's CDR3 is CASSFAEGTGLFF.

The rearrangement links TRBV7-2 to TRBJ2-3; 8 bases are shared with TRBD2. With 4 bases clipped from V and 2 bases from J, the junction kept 5 bases outside the gene matches. The CDR3 consists of 15 residues. CDR1 and CDR2 from the germline V gene are SGHTA and FQGNSA. The CDR3 spells CASSSGTRATDTQYF. DNA for the CDR3: TGTGCCAGCAGCTCCGGGACTAGGGCCACAGATACGCAGTATTTT. Drawing the rest from reference TRBV7-2 and TRBJ2-3, the complete variable domain is GAGVSQSPSNKVTEKGKDVELRCDPISGHTALYWYRQSLGQGLEFLIYFQGNSAPDKSGLPSDRFSAERTGGSVSTLTIQRTQQEDSAVYLCASSSGTRATDTQYFGPGTRLTVL.

This clone was counted a few times. V and J are TRBV14 and TRBJ2-5; possible D gene TRBD2, 6 bases. The CDR3 has 16 amino acids. Germline V CDR1 and CDR2: SGHDN, FVKESK. The germline V and J ends were trimmed by 1 base and 1 base, with 13 bases remaining between them. CDR3 residues: CASSQALGSGQETQYF. In DNA, the CDR3 is TGTGCCAGCAGCCAAGCCTTGGGTAGCGGCCAAGAGACCCAGTACTTC.

The CDR3 protein is CASSQGGTVYGYTF. CDR3 coding DNA: TGCGCCAGCAGCCAAGGCGGGACAGTTTATGGCTACACCTTC. The chain uses TRBV4-3 and TRBJ1-2; 7 bases fit TRBD1. Trimming at V came to 1 base and at J to 5 bases, leaving 4 bases not matched to a gene. Germline values: CDR1 LGHNA, CDR2 YSLEER. There are 14 residues in the CDR3.

This chain joins TRBV27 and TRBJ1-5; 8 nucleotides agree with TRBD1. J was trimmed by 6 bases and V by 2 bases; bases with no gene match: 9. This CDR3 is 16 amino acids long. CDR1 is MNHEY and CDR2 is SMNVEV in the germline V gene (reference sequence). Here the CDR3 reads CASSLQWAGGTQPQHF. The CDR3 DNA sequence: TGTGCCAGCAGTTTACAGTGGGCAGGGGGCACTCAGCCCCAGCATTTT.

The chain joins TRBV4-1 to TRBJ2-3, with D possibly TRBD2 on 5 matching bases. CDR3 length: 17 residues. Germline loops: CDR1 MGHRA, CDR2 YSYEKL. Trimming cost V 0 bases and J 2 bases, with 15 bases left between them. CDR3 sequence reads: CASSQERAVKLTDTQYF. The CDR3 nucleotides are TGCGCCAGCAGCCAAGAGAGGGCGGTAAAACTCACAGATACGCAGTATTTT.

V and J are TRBV5-1 and TRBJ1-6; D may be TRBD1 (6 bases). This CDR3 has 16 amino acids. Per germline, CDR1 SGHRS and CDR2 YFSETQ. V lost 4 bases to trimming and J lost 0 bases, with 11 bases between them. CDR3 sequence (DNA): TGCGCCAGCAGCCCTGGGGACACCTCCTATAATTCACCCCTCCACTTT. Translating gives CASSPGDTSYNSPLHF.

V usage is TRBV30 and J usage is TRBJ2-5; D perhaps matches TRBD2 (5 bases). Per germline, CDR1 GTSNPN and CDR2 SVGIG (reference sequence). With 3 bases removed from V and 0 bases from J, the gap between germline ends came to 8 bases. The CDR3 consists of 13 residues. The CDR3 bases are TGTGCCTGGAGAGGACTGTACCAAGAGACCCAGTACTTC. Its protein product is CAWRGLYQETQYF.

The chain's CDR3 is CASSNSLGLAPFQETQYF. The CDR3 DNA follows: TGTGCCAGCAGCAACTCCCTAGGACTAGCGCCCTTTCAAGAGACCCAGTACTTC. The rearrangement uses TRBV5-4 and TRBJ2-5, with 9 bases identical to TRBD2. CDR3 length: 18 amino acids. Trimming cost V 4 bases and J 2 bases; bases outside gene matches: 15. Germline CDR1 and CDR2: SGHNT and YYREEE (reference sequence).

This clone has just a few counts. The chain is built from TRBV30 and TRBJ2-3; D is undetermined. The CDR3 runs to 12 residues. Deletions cut 0 bases from V and 6 bases from J, with 7 bases between. Germline CDR1 is GTSNPN and CDR2 is SVGIG (reference sequence). CDR3 region: CAWSVYGDTQYF. In nucleotides, the CDR3 is TGTGCCTGGAGTGTATATGGCGATACGCAGTATTTT.

The chain has TRBV28 and TRBJ2-5, with D hard to call. This CDR3 comprises 10 residues. Germline V gene data show CDR1 as MDHEN and CDR2 as SYDVKM. The V and J ends lost 9 bases and 2 bases respectively, with 4 bases between them. CDR3 region: CASRQETQYF. For the CDR3, the DNA is TGTGCCAGTCGGCAAGAGACCCAGTACTTC.

The chain has TRBV5-1 and TRBJ2-2; TRBD1 aligns across 8 bases. The V gene end was trimmed by 4 bases and the J gene end by 3 bases; junction bases not matched to a gene: 5. Germline V gene lookup returns CDR1 SGHRS and CDR2 YFSETQ. The CDR3 runs to 15 residues. CDR3 sequence: CASSPMTGDTGELFF. The DNA for the CDR3 is TGCGCCAGCAGCCCGATGACAGGGGACACCGGGGAGCTGTTTTTT.

The rearrangement uses TRBV21-1 and TRBJ1-4. TRBV21-1 is noted as a pseudogene. This CDR3 has 16 residues. The CDR3 here is CASSNDLTGPGEKLFF. The CDR3 bases are TGTGCCAGCAGCAATGATCTAACCGGGCCGGGGGAAAAACTGTTTTTT.

This clone has just a few counts. The chain links TRBV19 to TRBJ1-2; 8 bases match TRBD1. From germline, CDR1 is LNHDA and CDR2 SQIVND (reference sequence). The CDR3 sequence is 14 residues long. The junction had 5 bases not matched to a gene; V was cut back by 4 bases and J by 4 bases. CDR3 sequence reads: CASSNQGAFYGYTF. The CDR3 coding sequence is TGTGCCAGTAGTAACCAGGGGGCTTTCTATGGCTACACCTTC.

The V and J genes are TRBV7-9 and TRBJ2-5, with D possibly being TRBD1 (6 bases). Germline V gene lookup returns CDR1 SEHNR and CDR2 FQNEAQ (reference sequence). V was cut by 1 base and J by 5 bases, with 14 bases left in between. This CDR3 has 15 residues. CDR3 bases: TGTGCCAGCAGCTTAGAGGGGGTAGGCTACGAGACCCAGTACTTC. It yields the protein CASSLEGVGYETQYF.

The rearrangement joins TRBV7-9 to TRBJ1-4; D is perhaps TRBD1 (6 bases). V was pared by 5 bases and J by 4 bases, with 11 bases between. CDR1 and CDR2 (germline): SEHNR, FQNEAQ (reference sequence). The CDR3 sequence is 14 residues long. Here the CDR3 DNA reads TGTGCCAGCAGCCAGGACAGCCGTAATGAAAAACTGTTTTTT. It is translated as CASSQDSRNEKLFF.

The V and J genes are TRBV5-8 and TRBJ1-1, with a weak D call TRBD1 (5 bases). This CDR3 region has 17 residues. CDR1 is SGHTS and CDR2 is YDEGEE in the germline V gene. The V and J ends lost 4 bases and 4 bases respectively, with 23 bases between them. In nucleotides, the CDR3 is TGTGCCAGCAGCCGTCCCGCGGGGGAAAGACGTCGCACTGAAGCTTTCTTT. Translated, it gives CASSRPAGERRRTEAFF.

The rearrangement uses TRBV6-4 and TRBJ2-5; the match to TRBD1 covers 9 bases. This CDR3 comprises 13 residues. The J segment lost 5 bases and the V segment lost 5 bases, leaving 3 bases of the junction unmatched. In germline, CDR1 is MRHNA, CDR2 SNTAGT. CDR3: CASSRTGAETQYF. The CDR3 bases are TGTGCCAGCAGTAGGACAGGGGCGGAGACCCAGTACTTC.

The chain joins TRBV5-7 to TRBJ1-5, with D possibly matching TRBD1 (6 bases). TRBV5-7 is classed as an ORF, of uncertain function. Trimming removed 1 base at V and 0 bases at J, with 8 bases between. This CDR3 is built from 15 residues. CDR3 region: CASSLTRGSNQPQHF. In nucleotides, the CDR3 is TGTGCCAGCAGCTTGACCAGGGGTAGCAATCAGCCCCAGCATTTT.

Only one count was recorded for this clone. The CDR3 DNA reads as TGTGCCAGCAGCAATCCGGGACTAGCGGGAAGGGATGAGCAGTTCTTC. This sequence encodes CASSNPGLAGRDEQFF. The chain carries TRBV28 and TRBJ2-1, with 13 bases identical to TRBD2. The CDR3 is 16 residues long. V lost 6 bases and J lost 8; bases outside the gene matches: 10. The germline gives CDR1 MDHEN, CDR2 SYDVKM.

The V and J genes are TRBV7-7 and TRBJ2-3; D unresolved. CDR3 length equals 14 residues. CDR1 and CDR2 from the germline V gene are SSHAT and FNYEAQ (reference sequence). Trimming stripped 1 base from V and 0 bases from J, with 5 bases between. CDR3 region: CASSLDGSTDTQYF. The CDR3 nucleotides read TGTGCCAGCAGCTTAGACGGGAGCACAGATACGCAGTATTTT.

This sequence joins TRBV2 and TRBJ2-5; 8 bases line up with TRBD1. The CDR3 totals 13 residues. The germline V gene encodes CDR1 SNHLY and CDR2 FYNNEI. V shed 10 bases, J shed 5 bases, and the junction held 9 bases outside the gene matches. For the CDR3, the DNA is TGTGCCAACAACAGGGGGAGGTTGGAGACCCAGTACTTC. Residues: CANNRGRLETQYF.

The chain employs TRBV2 and TRBJ2-3; D not certain. V lost 3 bases and J 5 bases, leaving 9 bases between the germline ends. This CDR3 is built from 13 residues. In germline, CDR1 is SNHLY, CDR2 FYNNEI. The CDR3 DNA reads TGTGCCAGCAGTGATACTGGCGGAGATACGCAGTATTTT. It yields the protein CASSDTGGDTQYF.

The V call is TRBV25-1, the J call TRBJ2-6, with TRBD1 as a possible D gene (5 bases). This CDR3 spans 13 amino acids. The germline gives CDR1 MGHDK, CDR2 SYGVNS. The V end lost 11 bases, the J end lost 2 bases, and 10 bases lay between the germline ends. The CDR3 sequence: CACSGPGANVLTF. The CDR3 DNA is TGTGCCTGTTCAGGGCCTGGGGCCAACGTCCTGACTTTC.